The 5 T cell receptor beta chains reported below all come from one sample, sequenced in a study of T cell responses to AZD1222 COVID-19 vaccine. The data were produced by immunoSEQ multiplex PCR, yet TCRdb's version contains in-frame clones alone and is incomplete. In the table there are about 94,000 clones, about 88% of which are singletons. Specimen: peripheral blood, collected on day 0 of AZD1222 vaccination. These receptors came from an adult in good health.

This rearrangement joins TRBV19 to TRBJ1-2; tentative D call: TRBD1 (5 bases). V gave up 3 bases and J gave up 0 bases, with 11 bases separating them. The CDR3 runs to 15 residues. Per the germline V gene, CDR1 is LNHDA and CDR2 is SQIVND (reference sequence). CDR3: CASSMPTETNYGYTF. CDR3 in DNA: TGTGCCAGTAGTATGCCGACAGAGACTAACTATGGCTACACCTTC.

This chain connects TRBV5-1 to TRBJ2-3, with 8 bases lining up with TRBD1. Germline values: CDR1 SGHRS, CDR2 YFSETQ. The CDR3 runs to 15 residues. The junction had 6 bases not matched to a gene; V was cut back by 3 bases and J by 3 bases. The CDR3 is CASSSGQGFTDTQYF. CDR3 DNA sequence: TGCGCCAGCAGCTCAGGACAGGGATTTACAGATACGCAGTATTTT. Drawing the rest from reference TRBV5-1 and TRBJ2-3, the complete variable domain is KAGVTQTPRYLIKTRGQQVTLSCSPISGHRSVSWYQQTPGQGLQFLFEYFSETQRNKGNFPGRFSGRQFSNSRSEMNVSTLELGDSALYLCASSSGQGFTDTQYFGPGTRLTVL.

V and J are TRBV7-7 and TRBJ2-5; tentatively, D is TRBD2 (6 bases). Germline V gene data show CDR1 as SSHAT and CDR2 as FNYEAQ (reference sequence). The CDR3 runs to 12 residues. CDR3 nucleotide sequence: TGTGCTAGCGGTCAAGGGGCCGAGACCCAGTACTTC. It specifies CASGQGAETQYF.

The rearrangement uses TRBV4-1 and TRBJ2-6; D is undetermined. CDR1 MGHRA and CDR2 YSYEKL come from the germline V gene. There are 15 residues in the CDR3. Trimming left V 4 bases short and J 0 bases short, with 7 bases between. The CDR3 loop is CASSLTASGANVLTF. The CDR3 bases are TGCGCCAGCAGCCTCACAGCCTCTGGGGCCAACGTCCTGACTTTC.

The J gene is TRBJ2-2, the V gene TRBV9, with D perhaps matching TRBD1 (6 bases). V was shortened by 4 bases and J by 4 bases, with 11 bases between the two germline ends. Germline V gives CDR1 SGDLS, CDR2 YYNGEE. The CDR3 is 14 residues long. CDR3 in amino acids: CASSPTGLTGELFF. The CDR3 DNA is TGTGCCAGCAGCCCAACAGGGCTCACCGGGGAGCTGTTTTTT.